This T cell receptor beta chain originates from a study of identifying expanded T cells in peripheral blood. Repertoires were generated with immunoSEQ multiplex PCR, while TCRdb's copy carries only in-frame clones and drops some. The sample consists of approximately 91,000 clones, 70% to 90% of them appearing once. Study results and caveats: Variance in clone template counts between approximately 2-week samples significantly increased with total template count across all healthy donors. Differentially abundant clones: 0.95 to 1.5 between replicates, approximately 16 at two to three weeks, 19 at four.

Concerning this clone itself: Antigen unknown.

In germline, CDR1 is SGHRS, CDR2 YFSETQ. This CDR3 is built from 14 residues. Trimming left V 4 bases short and J 0 bases short, with 8 bases between. The sample comprised blood. The chain has TRBV5-1 and TRBJ2-1; no firm D call. The sequence derives from a person aged 18 to 75 in good health. CDR3 coding DNA: TGCGCCAGCAGCCCTGACAACTCCTACAATGAGCAGTTCTTC. It encodes CASSPDNSYNEQFF.